This T cell receptor (beta chain) was identified in a study of blood T cell repertoires in COVID-19. Sequencing used immunoSEQ multiplex PCR; TCRdb keeps in-frame clones, though not all of them. The table lists 200,000 to 250,000 clones, around 88% of them singletons. The CDR3 has 12 residues. Germline CDR1 reads SNHLY; CDR2 reads FYNNEI. V shed 7 bases and J shed 6 bases, with 11 bases lying between them. The sample consisted of PBMCs or T cells enriched from blood (not recorded which). The receptor comes from a woman aged 50 to 60 who had recovered from COVID-19. The chain uses TRBV2 and TRBJ2-3; TRBD1 is a possible D gene (5 bases). CDR3 in amino acids: CASKGAGDTQYF. The CDR3 DNA is TGTGCCAGCAAAGGGGCAGGGGATACGCAGTATTTT.